This T cell receptor (beta chain) stems from a study of T cell responses to AZD1222 COVID-19 vaccine. The V gene lost 5 bases and the J gene lost 7 bases, with 17 bases spanning the gap. CDR3 length: 14 amino acids. Looked up from germline, CDR1 is MNHEY and CDR2 is SVGEGT. The repertoire was sequenced with immunoSEQ multiplex PCR; TCRdb's copy has only in-frame clones and lacks some. The sample carries about 96,000 clones, around 90% recorded once. The sequence was collected from an adult in good health. The chain employs TRBV6-2 or TRBV6-3 and TRBJ1-1; D call uncertain. The starting material was peripheral blood, obtained on day 0 of AZD1222 vaccination. CDR3 region: CASSDPSRRGEAFF. The CDR3 region has the DNA TGTGCCAGCAGTGACCCCAGTCGACGGGGTGAAGCTTTCTTT.